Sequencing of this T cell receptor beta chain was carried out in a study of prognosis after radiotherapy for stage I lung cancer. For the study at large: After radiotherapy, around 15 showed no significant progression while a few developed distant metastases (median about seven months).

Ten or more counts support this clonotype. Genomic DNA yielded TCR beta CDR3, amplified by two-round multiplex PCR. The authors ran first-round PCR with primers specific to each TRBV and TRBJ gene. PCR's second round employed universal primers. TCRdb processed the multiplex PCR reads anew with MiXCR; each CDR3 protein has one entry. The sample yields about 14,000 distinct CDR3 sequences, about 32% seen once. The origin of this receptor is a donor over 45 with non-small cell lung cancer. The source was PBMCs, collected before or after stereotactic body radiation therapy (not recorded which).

CDR3 DNA: TGTGCCAGTAGTGGGGAACGGACCGGGACTCATCAAGAGACCCAGTACTTC. Residues: CASSGERTGTHQETQYF. The chain combines TRBV19 with TRBJ2-5; possibly TRBD2 for D (6 bases). Per the germline V gene, CDR1 is LNHDA and CDR2 is SQIVND (reference sequence). The CDR3 is 17 residues long. Trimming cost V 5 bases and J 2 bases, with 21 bases left between them.